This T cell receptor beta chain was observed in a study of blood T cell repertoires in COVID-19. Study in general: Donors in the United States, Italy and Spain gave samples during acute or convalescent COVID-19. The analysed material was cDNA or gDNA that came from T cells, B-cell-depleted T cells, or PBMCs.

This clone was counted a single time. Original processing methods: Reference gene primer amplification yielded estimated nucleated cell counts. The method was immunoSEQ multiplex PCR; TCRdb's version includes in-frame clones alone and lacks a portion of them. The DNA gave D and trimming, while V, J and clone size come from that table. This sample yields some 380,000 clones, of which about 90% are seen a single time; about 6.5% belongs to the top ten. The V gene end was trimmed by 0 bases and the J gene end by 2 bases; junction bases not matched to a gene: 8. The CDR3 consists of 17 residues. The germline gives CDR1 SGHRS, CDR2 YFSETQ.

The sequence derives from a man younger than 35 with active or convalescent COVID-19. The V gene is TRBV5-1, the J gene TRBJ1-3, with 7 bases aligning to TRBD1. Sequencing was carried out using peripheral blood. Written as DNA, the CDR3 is TGCGCCAGCAGCTTGGCTTTCTTTGACAGGGCTGGAAACACCATATATTTT. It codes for CASSLAFFDRAGNTIYF.